The rows below give T cell receptor beta chains drawn from one sample of a study of CD8 T cells in Susac syndrome. TCRdb reanalysed the immunoSEQ multiplex PCR reads using MiXCR and keeps one entry per CDR3 protein. This table has around 150,000 distinct CDR3 sequences, roughly 94% appearing once. Sequencing input: CD4+ T cells from PBMCs. These receptors all stem from a human donor with multiple sclerosis. The CDR3 runs from the conserved cysteine through the conserved F or W. A D gene is named only where the DNA matches it firmly. Size is omitted from some rows. Given values are once, few, many or a class for expanded clones.

clone size: NA; V gene: TRBV24-1; D gene: NA; J gene: TRBJ2-2; CDR3 DNA: TGTGCCACCAGTGATTTGCGCGGGACACCCACCGGGGAGCTGTTTTTT; CDR3 protein: CATSDLRGTPTGELFF
clone size: NA; V gene: TRBV25-1; D gene: NA; J gene: TRBJ2-7; CDR3 DNA: TGTGCCAGCAGCGGGGCCGAATTCTACGAGCAGTACTTC; CDR3 protein: CASSGAEFYEQYF
clone size: NA; V gene: TRBV20-1; D gene: NA; J gene: TRBJ1-5; CDR3 DNA: TGCAGTGCTTCCGACAGCCCCAATCAGCCCCAGCATTTT; CDR3 protein: CSASDSPNQPQHF
clone size: NA; V gene: TRBV30; D gene: NA; J gene: TRBJ2-3; CDR3 DNA: TGTGCCTGGAGTGTCAGACTACTCACAGATACGCAGTATTTT; CDR3 protein: CAWSVRLLTDTQYF
clone size: few; V gene: TRBV2; D gene: TRBD1; J gene: TRBJ1-5; CDR3 DNA: TGTGCCAGCAGATTGACAGGGGTTCAGCCCCAGCATTTT; CDR3 protein: CASRLTGVQPQHF
clone size: NA; V gene: TRBV4-3; D gene: NA; J gene: TRBJ1-6; CDR3 DNA: TGCGCCAGCAGCCAAGATGGGATCTCACCCCTCCACTTT; CDR3 protein: CASSQDGISPLHF
clone size: NA; V gene: TRBV6-2/TRBV6-3; D gene: TRBD2; J gene: TRBJ2-1; CDR3 DNA: TGTGCCAGCAGTGTCCTTATAGCGGGAGGGAGGCGCAATGAGCAGTTCTTC; CDR3 protein: CASSVLIAGGRRNEQFF
clone size: NA; V gene: TRBV7-9; D gene: NA; J gene: TRBJ1-1; CDR3 DNA: TGTGCCAGCAGCCAAAGGGGGGTCACTGAAGCTTTCTTT; CDR3 protein: CASSQRGVTEAFF
clone size: NA; V gene: TRBV3-1; D gene: NA; J gene: TRBJ2-3; CDR3 DNA: TGTGCCAGCAGCCAAGATCGGGGGGCGCCCACAGATACGCAGTATTTT; CDR3 protein: CASSQDRGAPTDTQYF
clone size: NA; V gene: TRBV3-1; D gene: TRBD2; J gene: TRBJ2-7; CDR3 DNA: TGTGCCAGCAGCCAGGCCGGGACTAGCGGGAACTACGAGCAGTACTTC; CDR3 protein: CASSQAGTSGNYEQYF
clone size: NA; V gene: TRBV7-9; D gene: NA; J gene: TRBJ1-5; CDR3 DNA: TGTGCCAGCAGCTTAGTTGGGGGACATCAGCCCCAGCATTTT; CDR3 protein: CASSLVGGHQPQHF
clone size: NA; V gene: TRBV6-2/TRBV6-3; D gene: NA; J gene: TRBJ1-1; CDR3 DNA: TGTGCCAGCAGGAAGGGGGTAACTGAAGCTTTCTTT; CDR3 protein: CASRKGVTEAFF
clone size: NA; V gene: TRBV18; D gene: NA; J gene: TRBJ2-1; CDR3 DNA: TGTGCCAGCTCACCAAGGACGGGCGGTTACAATGAGCAGTTCTTC; CDR3 protein: CASSPRTGGYNEQFF
clone size: NA; V gene: TRBV20-1; D gene: NA; J gene: TRBJ2-5; CDR3 DNA: TGCAGTGCTAGCTCCACGGCGTATGGTGGACAGACCCAGTACTTC; CDR3 protein: CSASSTAYGGQTQYF
clone size: NA; V gene: TRBV5-1; D gene: TRBD2; J gene: TRBJ2-1; CDR3 DNA: TGCGCCAGCAGCTTTGGGGGAGGGGACAATGAGCAGTTCTTC; CDR3 protein: CASSFGGGDNEQFF
clone size: NA; V gene: TRBV7-2; D gene: NA; J gene: TRBJ2-1; CDR3 DNA: TGTGCCAGCAGCCTCTCCCACGGGACATTTTGGGAGTTCTTC; CDR3 protein: CASSLSHGTFWEFF
clone size: NA; V gene: TRBV3-1; D gene: NA; J gene: TRBJ1-1; CDR3 DNA: TGTGCCAGCAGCCCCGGGACATCCGGAATGAACACTGAAGCTTTCTTT; CDR3 protein: CASSPGTSGMNTEAFF
clone size: NA; V gene: TRBV3-1; D gene: TRBD1; J gene: TRBJ1-1; CDR3 DNA: TGTGCCAGCAGCCACTCCGACAGGGCCCACACTGAAGCTTTCTTT; CDR3 protein: CASSHSDRAHTEAFF
clone size: NA; V gene: TRBV12-3/TRBV12-4; D gene: TRBD1; J gene: TRBJ1-1; CDR3 DNA: TGTGCCAGCAACGACCGTAGGACAGGGAAGGCTGAAGCTTTCTTT; CDR3 protein: CASNDRRTGKAEAFF
clone size: NA; V gene: TRBV2; D gene: NA; J gene: TRBJ1-5; CDR3 DNA: TGTGCCAGCAGTGAAACTGCCTTTAGCAATCAGCCCCAGCATTTT; CDR3 protein: CASSETAFSNQPQHF
clone size: NA; V gene: TRBV12-3/TRBV12-4; D gene: TRBD1; J gene: TRBJ1-2; CDR3 DNA: TGTGCCAGCAGCCTCGAAGGACAGGGATCGTTCGGCTACACCTTC; CDR3 protein: CASSLEGQGSFGYTF
clone size: NA; V gene: TRBV7-9; D gene: NA; J gene: TRBJ2-1; CDR3 DNA: TGTGCCAGCAGCTTAGATAGCTTCGGGTTTGGTGAGCAGTTCTTC; CDR3 protein: CASSLDSFGFGEQFF
clone size: NA; V gene: TRBV19; D gene: TRBD1; J gene: TRBJ2-1; CDR3 DNA: TGTGCCAGTAGTCCATGGACAGGACGGAATGAGCAGTTCTTC; CDR3 protein: CASSPWTGRNEQFF
clone size: NA; V gene: TRBV4-1; D gene: NA; J gene: TRBJ2-5; CDR3 DNA: TGCGCCAGCAGCCGAGGGGGGACCCAGTACTTC; CDR3 protein: CASSRGGTQYF
clone size: NA; V gene: TRBV20-1; D gene: NA; J gene: TRBJ2-5; CDR3 DNA: TGCAGTGCTCCTACGGGGACTGGGAAGACCCAGTACTTC; CDR3 protein: CSAPTGTGKTQYF
clone size: NA; V gene: TRBV28; D gene: TRBD2; J gene: TRBJ2-3; CDR3 DNA: TGTGCCAGCAGTCCGGAGGGATACGGGATCCTAGCGGGAGAGAGCACAGATACGCAGTATTTT; CDR3 protein: CASSPEGYGILAGESTDTQYF
clone size: few; V gene: TRBV6-6; D gene: TRBD2; J gene: TRBJ2-3; CDR3 DNA: TGTGCCAGCAGTTCACTAGCGGGCACAGATACGCAGTATTTT; CDR3 protein: CASSSLAGTDTQYF
clone size: NA; V gene: TRBV29-1; D gene: NA; J gene: TRBJ2-3; CDR3 DNA: TGCAGCGTTTCGAGAGGCGAGACAACAGATACGCAGTATTTT; CDR3 protein: CSVSRGETTDTQYF
clone size: NA; V gene: TRBV7-2; D gene: NA; J gene: TRBJ2-7; CDR3 DNA: TGTGCCAGCAGCACAACACGCGAAAAAGAGCAGTACTTC; CDR3 protein: CASSTTREKEQYF
clone size: NA; V gene: TRBV20-1; D gene: TRBD1; J gene: TRBJ2-2; CDR3 DNA: TGCAGTGCTAGAGATGGGACAGCATTTACCGGGGAGCTGTTTTTT; CDR3 protein: CSARDGTAFTGELFF
clone size: NA; V gene: TRBV3-1; D gene: NA; J gene: TRBJ1-3; CDR3 DNA: TGTGCCAGTGGGAGCTCTGGAAACACCATATATTTT; CDR3 protein: CASGSSGNTIYF
clone size: NA; V gene: TRBV20-1; D gene: NA; J gene: TRBJ1-1; CDR3 DNA: TGCAGTGCGATGAGGGGTAACACTGAAGCTTTCTTT; CDR3 protein: CSAMRGNTEAFF
clone size: few; V gene: TRBV7-2; D gene: TRBD2; J gene: TRBJ2-3; CDR3 DNA: TGTGCCAGCAGCTTGGGACTAGCAGCAGATACGCAGTATTTT; CDR3 protein: CASSLGLAADTQYF
clone size: NA; V gene: TRBV12-3/TRBV12-4; D gene: NA; J gene: TRBJ2-1; CDR3 DNA: TGTGCCAGCACTGACCCCAGGGACAATGAGCAGTTCTTC; CDR3 protein: CASTDPRDNEQFF
clone size: NA; V gene: TRBV12-3/TRBV12-4; D gene: TRBD2; J gene: TRBJ2-2; CDR3 DNA: TGTGCCAGCAGTTTCGGGACTAGCCCCACCGGGGAGCTGTTTTTT; CDR3 protein: CASSFGTSPTGELFF
clone size: NA; V gene: TRBV4-3; D gene: NA; J gene: TRBJ2-1; CDR3 DNA: TGCGCCAGCAGCCAAGACTACGTCAATGAGCAGTTCTTC; CDR3 protein: CASSQDYVNEQFF
clone size: NA; V gene: TRBV7-8; D gene: NA; J gene: TRBJ1-1; CDR3 DNA: TGTGCCAGCAGCCCGTTAGGGCCTGAAGCTTTCTTT; CDR3 protein: CASSPLGPEAFF
clone size: NA; V gene: TRBV5-1; D gene: TRBD2; J gene: TRBJ2-3; CDR3 DNA: TGCGCCAGCAGCCTTAGCGGGATAGGGACAGATACGCAGTATTTT; CDR3 protein: CASSLSGIGTDTQYF
clone size: NA; V gene: TRBV20-1; D gene: TRBD2; J gene: TRBJ2-2; CDR3 DNA: TGCAGTGCTAGATGGCTAGCGGACACCGGGGAGCTGTTTTTT; CDR3 protein: CSARWLADTGELFF
clone size: NA; V gene: TRBV18; D gene: NA; J gene: TRBJ2-4; CDR3 DNA: TGTGCCAGCTCCCTGGCGGGACAGAGGGACATTCAGTACTTC; CDR3 protein: CASSLAGQRDIQYF
clone size: NA; V gene: TRBV5-4; D gene: TRBD2; J gene: TRBJ2-3; CDR3 DNA: TGTGCCAGCAGCACCCCGACTAGCGGGAGAGCAGATACGCAGTATTTT; CDR3 protein: CASSTPTSGRADTQYF
clone size: NA; V gene: TRBV10-3; D gene: NA; J gene: TRBJ1-4; CDR3 DNA: TGTGCCATCAGTGAGCCGATACAGGGTGAAAAACTGTTTTTT; CDR3 protein: CAISEPIQGEKLFF
clone size: NA; V gene: TRBV18; D gene: NA; J gene: TRBJ1-2; CDR3 DNA: TGTGCCAGCTCACCGACTCGGGACGGCAACTATGGCTACACCTTC; CDR3 protein: CASSPTRDGNYGYTF
clone size: NA; V gene: TRBV20-1; D gene: TRBD2; J gene: TRBJ2-5; CDR3 DNA: TGCAGTGCTCTACGGGCGGGGGGAGAGACCCAGTACTTC; CDR3 protein: CSALRAGGETQYF
clone size: NA; V gene: TRBV27; D gene: NA; J gene: TRBJ1-2; CDR3 DNA: TGTGCCAGCAGTCCCCGCCCCTCCGTCTACACCTTC; CDR3 protein: CASSPRPSVYTF
clone size: NA; V gene: TRBV12-3/TRBV12-4; D gene: NA; J gene: TRBJ2-2; CDR3 DNA: TGTGCCAGCAGTTTGAGCCAGGGCTACACCGGGGAGCTGTTTTTT; CDR3 protein: CASSLSQGYTGELFF
clone size: NA; V gene: TRBV28; D gene: NA; J gene: TRBJ1-5; CDR3 DNA: TGTGCCAGCAGTTTGGTTTTAGGGAGCATCCTCAATCAGCCCCAGCATTTT; CDR3 protein: CASSLVLGSILNQPQHF
clone size: NA; V gene: TRBV5-4; D gene: TRBD1; J gene: TRBJ1-5; CDR3 DNA: TGTGCCAGCAGCCGGGGACAGTCGCAGCCCCAGCATTTT; CDR3 protein: CASSRGQSQPQHF
clone size: once; V gene: TRBV5-4; D gene: NA; J gene: TRBJ2-5; CDR3 DNA: TGTGCCAGCAGCTTTGGTGGAAGTACCAAAGAGACCCAGTACTTC; CDR3 protein: CASSFGGSTKETQYF
clone size: NA; V gene: TRBV30; D gene: NA; J gene: TRBJ1-4; CDR3 DNA: TGTGCCTGGAGTGTACTTCAGGGAGCTAATGAAAAACTGTTTTTT; CDR3 protein: CAWSVLQGANEKLFF
clone size: NA; V gene: TRBV2; D gene: NA; J gene: TRBJ2-7; CDR3 DNA: TGTGCCAGCACGATCCTCGGGGGAGTAGGCGAGCAGTACTTC; CDR3 protein: CASTILGGVGEQYF
clone size: NA; V gene: TRBV19; D gene: NA; J gene: TRBJ1-1; CDR3 DNA: TGTGCCAGTAGTGCCACGGGACACCCGAACACTGAAGCTTTCTTT; CDR3 protein: CASSATGHPNTEAFF
clone size: NA; V gene: TRBV4-1; D gene: NA; J gene: TRBJ1-1; CDR3 DNA: TGCGCCAGCAGCCGAGTGTCGCTAGCTGAAGCTTTCTTT; CDR3 protein: CASSRVSLAEAFF
clone size: NA; V gene: TRBV5-6; D gene: NA; J gene: TRBJ1-1; CDR3 DNA: TGTGCCAGCAGCCCGGGGTCTAGAACTGAAGCTTTCTTT; CDR3 protein: CASSPGSRTEAFF
clone size: NA; V gene: TRBV19; D gene: TRBD2; J gene: TRBJ2-4; CDR3 DNA: TGTGCCAGTAGTAAGCGGCCTATGATGCGGGGGGCCAAAAACATTCAGTACTTC; CDR3 protein: CASSKRPMMRGAKNIQYF
clone size: NA; V gene: TRBV18; D gene: NA; J gene: TRBJ1-1; CDR3 DNA: TGTGCCAGCTCACGGGCGAACACTGAAGCTTTCTTT; CDR3 protein: CASSRANTEAFF